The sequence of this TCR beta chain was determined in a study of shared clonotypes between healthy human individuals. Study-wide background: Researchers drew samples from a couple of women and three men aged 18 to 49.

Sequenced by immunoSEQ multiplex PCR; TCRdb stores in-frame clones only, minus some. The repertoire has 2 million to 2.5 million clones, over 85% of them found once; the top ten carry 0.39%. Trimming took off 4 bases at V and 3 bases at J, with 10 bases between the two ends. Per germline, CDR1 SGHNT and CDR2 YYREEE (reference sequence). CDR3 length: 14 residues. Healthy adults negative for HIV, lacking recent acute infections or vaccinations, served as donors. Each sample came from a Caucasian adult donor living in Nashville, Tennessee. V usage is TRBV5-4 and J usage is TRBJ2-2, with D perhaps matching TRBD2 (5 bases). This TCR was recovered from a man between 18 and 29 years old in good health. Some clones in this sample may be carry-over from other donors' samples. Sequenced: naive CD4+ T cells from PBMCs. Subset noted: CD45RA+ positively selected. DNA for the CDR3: TGTGCCAGCAGCGGAGGCTCCCACACCGGGGAGCTGTTTTTT. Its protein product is CASSGGSHTGELFF.